The source of this TCR beta chain is a study of blood T cell repertoires in COVID-19. Study at large: Donors in the United States, Italy and Spain gave samples during acute or convalescent COVID-19. From T cells, B-cell-depleted T cells, or PBMCs came the material, which was cDNA or gDNA.

Original handling: Reference gene primer amplification gave estimated nucleated cell counts. TCRdb's table, derived via immunoSEQ multiplex PCR, lists solely in-frame clones and lacks some. That table supplies the V and J calls and clone size; D and trimming were determined from the DNA. The sample includes about 230,000 clones, over 80% seen only once; the top ten take 27%. Germline V lookup: CDR1 MNHEY, CDR2 SVGAGI. V shed 6 bases and J 6 bases; nucleotides not matched to a gene: 8. CDR3 length equals 14 residues. The sequencing sample was made of peripheral blood. This sequence originates from a man between 35 and 55 years old with acute or convalescent COVID-19. The chain carries TRBV6-5 and TRBJ1-5, with TRBD1 identical over 7 bases. CDR3 residues: CASSPRAGGQPQHF. CDR3 coding DNA: TGTGCCAGCAGCCCAAGGGCAGGGGGTCAGCCCCAGCATTTT.